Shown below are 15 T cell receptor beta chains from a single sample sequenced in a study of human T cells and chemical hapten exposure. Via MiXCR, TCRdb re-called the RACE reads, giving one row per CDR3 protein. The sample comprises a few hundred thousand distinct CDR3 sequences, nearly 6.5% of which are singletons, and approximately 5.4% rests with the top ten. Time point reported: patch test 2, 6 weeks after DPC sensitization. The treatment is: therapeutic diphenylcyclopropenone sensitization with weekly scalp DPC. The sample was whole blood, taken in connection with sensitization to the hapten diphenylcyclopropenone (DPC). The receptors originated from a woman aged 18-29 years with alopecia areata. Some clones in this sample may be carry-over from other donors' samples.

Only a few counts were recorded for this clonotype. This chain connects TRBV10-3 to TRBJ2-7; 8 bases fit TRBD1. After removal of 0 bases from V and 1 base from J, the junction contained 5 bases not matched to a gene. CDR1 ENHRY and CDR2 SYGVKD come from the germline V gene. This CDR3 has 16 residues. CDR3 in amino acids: CAISESDRVGSYEQYF. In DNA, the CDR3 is TGTGCCATCAGTGAGTCGGACAGGGTAGGGTCCTACGAGCAGTACTTC.

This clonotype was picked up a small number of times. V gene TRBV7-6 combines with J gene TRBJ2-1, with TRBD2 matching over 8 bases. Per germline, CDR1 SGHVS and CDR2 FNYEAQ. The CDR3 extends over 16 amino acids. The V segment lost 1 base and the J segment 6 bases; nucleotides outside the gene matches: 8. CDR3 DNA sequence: TGTGCCAGCAGCTTAGTGTCCCCCGGGACTAGCAATGAGCAGTTCTTC. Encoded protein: CASSLVSPGTSNEQFF.

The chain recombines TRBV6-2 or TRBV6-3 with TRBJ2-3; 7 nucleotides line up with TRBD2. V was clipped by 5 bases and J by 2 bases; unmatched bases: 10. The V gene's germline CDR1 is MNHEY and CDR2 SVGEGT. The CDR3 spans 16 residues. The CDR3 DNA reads TGTGCCAGCAGTCCCCGGAGCGGGACCCTCACAGATACGCAGTATTTT. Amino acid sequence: CASSPRSGTLTDTQYF.

The CDR3 coding sequence is TGTGCCAGCAGTGAACCGGGGGCCTCCACAGATACGCAGTATTTT. Encoded protein: CASSEPGASTDTQYF. The rearrangement uses TRBV6-4 and TRBJ2-3; TRBD1 or TRBD2 may be the D gene (6 bases each). The V end lost 3 bases, the J end lost 2 bases, and 12 bases lay between the germline ends. CDR3 length: 15 residues. Per the germline V gene, CDR1 is MRHNA and CDR2 is SNTAGT.

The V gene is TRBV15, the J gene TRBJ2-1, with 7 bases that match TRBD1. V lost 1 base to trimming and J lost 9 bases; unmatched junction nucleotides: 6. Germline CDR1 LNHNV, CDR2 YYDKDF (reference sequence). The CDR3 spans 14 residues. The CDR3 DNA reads TGTGCCACCAGCAGAGGACAGGGAGTAGGTGAGCAGTTCTTC. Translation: CATSRGQGVGEQFF.

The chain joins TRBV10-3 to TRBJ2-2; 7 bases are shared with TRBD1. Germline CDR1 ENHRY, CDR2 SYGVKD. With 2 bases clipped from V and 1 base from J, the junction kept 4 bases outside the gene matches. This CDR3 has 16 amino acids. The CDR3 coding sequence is TGTGCCATCAGTGAGCGCCGGGACAGGAACACCGGGGAGCTGTTTTTT. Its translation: CAISERRDRNTGELFF.

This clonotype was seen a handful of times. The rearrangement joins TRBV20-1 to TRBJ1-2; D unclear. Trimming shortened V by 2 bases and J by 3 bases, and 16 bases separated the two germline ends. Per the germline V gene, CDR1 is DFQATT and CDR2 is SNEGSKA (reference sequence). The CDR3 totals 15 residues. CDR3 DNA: TGCAGTGCTAGAAAACAACTCAGAGCAGACTATGGCTACACCTTC. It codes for CSARKQLRADYGYTF.

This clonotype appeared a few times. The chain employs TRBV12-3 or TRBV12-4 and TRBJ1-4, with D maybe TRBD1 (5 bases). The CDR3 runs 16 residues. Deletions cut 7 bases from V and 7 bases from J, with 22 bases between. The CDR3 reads CASMVVGWGSSEKLFF. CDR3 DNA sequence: TGTGCCAGCATGGTAGTGGGTTGGGGGTCAAGTGAAAAACTGTTTTTT.

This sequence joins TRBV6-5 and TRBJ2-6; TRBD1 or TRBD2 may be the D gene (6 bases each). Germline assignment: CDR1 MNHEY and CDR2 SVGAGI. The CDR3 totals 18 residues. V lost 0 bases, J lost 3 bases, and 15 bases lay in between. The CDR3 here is CASSYSGGRDYGANVLTF. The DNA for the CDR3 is TGTGCCAGCAGTTACTCGGGGGGCAGGGATTATGGGGCCAACGTCCTGACTTTC.

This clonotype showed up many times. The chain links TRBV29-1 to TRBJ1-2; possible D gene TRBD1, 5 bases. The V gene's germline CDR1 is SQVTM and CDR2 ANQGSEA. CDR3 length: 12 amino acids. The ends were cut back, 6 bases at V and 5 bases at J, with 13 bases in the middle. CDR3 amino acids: CSVRRGQYGYTF. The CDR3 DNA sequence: TGCAGCGTACGAAGGGGCCAGTATGGCTACACCTTC.

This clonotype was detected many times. For the CDR3, the DNA is TGTGCCACCAGCAGACAGGGGCAAGGTCAGCCCCAGCATTTT. This gives the protein CATSRQGQGQPQHF. The chain couples TRBV15 to TRBJ1-5; tentatively, D is TRBD1 (6 bases). The germline CDR1 and CDR2 sequences are LNHNV and YYDKDF (reference sequence). The CDR3 spans 14 residues. The V and J ends lost 2 bases and 6 bases respectively, with 11 bases between them.

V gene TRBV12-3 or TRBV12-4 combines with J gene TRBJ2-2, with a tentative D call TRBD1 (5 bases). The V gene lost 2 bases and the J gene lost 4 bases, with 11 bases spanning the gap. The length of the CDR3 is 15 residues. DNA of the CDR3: TGTGCCAGCAGTTTACAAGGGGTTTTCACCGGGGAGCTGTTTTTT. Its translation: CASSLQGVFTGELFF.

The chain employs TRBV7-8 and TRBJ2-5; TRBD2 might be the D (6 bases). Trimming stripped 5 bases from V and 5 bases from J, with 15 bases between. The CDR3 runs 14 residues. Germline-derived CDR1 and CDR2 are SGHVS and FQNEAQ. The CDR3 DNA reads TGTGCCAGCAGCCTTCTTTCTGGGGGGGAGACCCAGTACTTC. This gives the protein CASSLLSGGETQYF.

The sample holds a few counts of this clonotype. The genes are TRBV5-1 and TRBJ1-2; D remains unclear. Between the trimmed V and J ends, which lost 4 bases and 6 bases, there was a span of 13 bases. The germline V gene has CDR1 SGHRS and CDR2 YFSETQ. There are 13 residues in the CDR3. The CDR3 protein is CASSPPDTNGYTF. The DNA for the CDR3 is TGCGCCAGCAGCCCGCCCGACACAAATGGCTACACCTTC.

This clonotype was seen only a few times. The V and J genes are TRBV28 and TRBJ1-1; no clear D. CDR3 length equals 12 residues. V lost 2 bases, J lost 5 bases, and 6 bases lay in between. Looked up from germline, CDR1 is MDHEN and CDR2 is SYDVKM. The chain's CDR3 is CASSLARTEAFF. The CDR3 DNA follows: TGTGCCAGCAGTTTAGCACGGACTGAAGCTTTCTTT.